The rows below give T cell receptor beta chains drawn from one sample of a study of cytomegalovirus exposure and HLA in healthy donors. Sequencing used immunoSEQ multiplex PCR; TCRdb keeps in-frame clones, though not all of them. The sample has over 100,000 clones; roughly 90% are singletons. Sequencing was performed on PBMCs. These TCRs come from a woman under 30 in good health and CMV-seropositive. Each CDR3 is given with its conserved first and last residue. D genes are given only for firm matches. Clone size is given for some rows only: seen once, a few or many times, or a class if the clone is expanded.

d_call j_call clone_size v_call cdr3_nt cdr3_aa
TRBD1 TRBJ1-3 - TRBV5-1 TGCGCCAGCAGCCCGAGACAGGGCTCTGGAAACACCATATATTTT CASSPRQGSGNTIYF
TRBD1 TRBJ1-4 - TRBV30 TGTGCCTGCGGAGGACAGGGAAATGAAAAACTGTTTTTT CACGGQGNEKLFF
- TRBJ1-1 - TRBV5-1 TGCGCCAGCAGCCTAATACCGGGGAACACTGAAGCTTTCTTT CASSLIPGNTEAFF
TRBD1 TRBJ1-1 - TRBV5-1 TGCGCCAGCAGCTTGGGGGGACAGGGGGCGGTTGAAGCTTTCTTT CASSLGGQGAVEAFF
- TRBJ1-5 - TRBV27 TGTGCCAGCCGTCGGGCGGGAAGCAATCAGCCCCAGCATTTT CASRRAGSNQPQHF
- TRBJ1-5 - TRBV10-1 TGCGCCAGCATAGATGCAATCCATCCATACTTAAGCAATCAGCCCCAGCATTTT CASIDAIHPYLSNQPQHF
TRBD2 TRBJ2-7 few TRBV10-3 TGTGCCACAGCGGGGTTATACGAGCAGTACTTC CATAGLYEQYF
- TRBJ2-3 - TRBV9 TGTGCCAGCAGCGTAGACCGGGCGGGAGATACGCAGTATTTT CASSVDRAGDTQYF
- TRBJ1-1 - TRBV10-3 TGTGCCATCAGTGTGGAGGGGAACACTGAAGCTTTCTTT CAISVEGNTEAFF
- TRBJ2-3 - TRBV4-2 TGTGCCAGCAGCTTCCTTGGGCGGGGTTTGGACACAGATACGCAGTATTTT CASSFLGRGLDTDTQYF
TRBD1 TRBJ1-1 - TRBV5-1 TGCGCCAGCAGCACTTCGACAGGGTGGAACACTGAAGCTTTCTTT CASSTSTGWNTEAFF
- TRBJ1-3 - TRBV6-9 TGTGCCGGACCCCCAGGGCTTTCTGGAAACACCATATATTTT CAGPPGLSGNTIYF
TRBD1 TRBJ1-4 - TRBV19 TGTGCCAGTAGCTCGGGACAGACAACTAATGAAAAACTGTTTTTT CASSSGQTTNEKLFF
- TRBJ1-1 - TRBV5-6 TGTGCCAGCAGCTTTTTAAGGGACACGATTAACACTGAAGCTTTCTTT CASSFLRDTINTEAFF
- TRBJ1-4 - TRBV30 TGTGTCTCTAGAACGGCTAATCATGAAAAACTGTTTTTT CVSRTANHEKLFF
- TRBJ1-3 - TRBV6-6 TGTGCCAGCAGTTACTCTGCCGGGTCGGGGGGAAACACCATATATTTT CASSYSAGSGGNTIYF
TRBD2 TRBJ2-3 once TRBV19 TGTGCCAGTGCCGGGACTAGCGGGAGTTTTCCTAGCACAGATACGCAGTATTTT CASAGTSGSFPSTDTQYF
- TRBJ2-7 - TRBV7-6 TGTGCCAGCAGCTCATCCCACTTGGGGAGAACCTACGAGCAGTACTTC CASSSSHLGRTYEQYF
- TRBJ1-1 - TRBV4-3 TGCGCCAGCAGCCAATGGATTGTGGGGGCGGGAGGGCCCACTGAAGCTTTCTTT CASSQWIVGAGGPTEAFF
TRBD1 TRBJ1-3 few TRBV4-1 TGCGCCAGCAGCCAGGTCGTACAGGGGGCAGCTGGAAACACCATATATTTT CASSQVVQGAAGNTIYF
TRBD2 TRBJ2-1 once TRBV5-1 TGCGCCAGCAGCTTAGCGGGAGGGGCTCGGAATGAGCAGTTCTTC CASSLAGGARNEQFF
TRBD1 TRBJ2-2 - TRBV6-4 TGTGCCAGCAGTGCCCAACCAGGGGGCGTCGGGGAGCTGTTTTTT CASSAQPGGVGELFF
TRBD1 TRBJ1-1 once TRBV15 TGTGCCACCAGCCCACGACAGGGGGTGTTGAACACTGAAGCTTTCTTT CATSPRQGVLNTEAFF
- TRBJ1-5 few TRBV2 TGTGCCAGCAGTGAGGCAGGCCATCAGCCCCAGCATTTT CASSEAGHQPQHF
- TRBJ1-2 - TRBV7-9 TGTGCCAGCAGCACACAGGGCCGGGGCTACACCTTC CASSTQGRGYTF
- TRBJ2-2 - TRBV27 TGTGCCAGCAGAATACAGGGATTGGGTCCTGACGGGGAGCTGTTTTTT CASRIQGLGPDGELFF
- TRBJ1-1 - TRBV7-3 TGTGCCAGCAGCTTAAGGCCTTACGGGGCGGGGGGCACTGAAGCTTTCTTT CASSLRPYGAGGTEAFF
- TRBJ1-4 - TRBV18 TGTGCCAGCTCAAGACGGACAGTTGACACTAATGAAAAACTGTTTTTT CASSRRTVDTNEKLFF
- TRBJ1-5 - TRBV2 TGTGCCAGCTGGGGCGGTAATCAGCCCCAGCATTTT CASWGGNQPQHF
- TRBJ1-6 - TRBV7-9 TGTGCCAGCAGCTTAATTGGGTGGAGGTCACCCCTCCACTTT CASSLIGWRSPLHF
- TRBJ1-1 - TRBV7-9 TGTGCCAGCAGCCCGATTTGGGGGGGGTGGGCTGAAGCTTTCTTT CASSPIWGGWAEAFF
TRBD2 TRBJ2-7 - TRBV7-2 TGTGCCAGCAGCTTGGGACTAGCGGTCGCCTACGAGCAGTACTTC CASSLGLAVAYEQYF
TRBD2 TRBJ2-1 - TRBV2 TGTGCCAGCAGCGATGACAGAACTACTAGCGGACTCACTTACAATGAGCAGTTCTTC CASSDDRTTSGLTYNEQFF
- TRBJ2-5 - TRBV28 TGTGCCAGCAGTCCCCCGTGGGACACCCAAGAGACCCAGTACTTC CASSPPWDTQETQYF
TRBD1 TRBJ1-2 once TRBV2 TGTGCCAGCAGTGGACAGGGGCGCACAATGGCACGTGGCTACACCTTC CASSGQGRTMARGYTF
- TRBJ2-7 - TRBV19 TGTGCCAGTAGTATACGACAGGGACTCCACGAGCAGTACTTC CASSIRQGLHEQYF
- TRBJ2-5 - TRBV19 TGTGCCAGTACCGAGCGACCCTCACAGGGAGAGACCCAGTACTTC CASTERPSQGETQYF
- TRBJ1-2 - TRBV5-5 TGTGCCAGCAGCTTTGCATTCGGGGGCTACACCTTC CASSFAFGGYTF
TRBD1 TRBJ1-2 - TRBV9 TGTGCCAGCAGCGAGGGACAGTATGGCTACACCTTC CASSEGQYGYTF
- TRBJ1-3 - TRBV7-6 TGTGCCAGCAGCGTAAACCCACAGGGACCAGCGGACACCATATATTTT CASSVNPQGPADTIYF
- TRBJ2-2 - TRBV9 TGTGCCAGCAGCGTGCAGGGTTTTGGCGGGGAGCTGTTTTTT CASSVQGFGGELFF
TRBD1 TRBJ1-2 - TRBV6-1 TGTGCCAGCAGTGAAACAGGGGGGCGTTACACCTTC CASSETGGRYTF
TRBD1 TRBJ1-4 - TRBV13 TGTGCCAGCAGCTTAGCGGGGACAGGGGGAGGTGAAAAACTGTTTTTT CASSLAGTGGGEKLFF
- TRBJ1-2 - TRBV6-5 TGTGCCAGCAGTTACCTTCCTTATGGCTACACCTTC CASSYLPYGYTF
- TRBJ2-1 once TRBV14 TGTGCCAGCAGCCCTTTCCAGGGGGGTTACAATGAGCAGTTCTTC CASSPFQGGYNEQFF
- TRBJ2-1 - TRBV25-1 TGTGCCAGCAGTGTTACAACAGGAATGAATGAGCAGTTCTTC CASSVTTGMNEQFF